Listed below are T cell receptor beta chains from one sample, sequenced in a study of blood T cell dynamics during melanoma immunotherapy. Produced via immunoSEQ multiplex PCR; TCRdb's table is partial and in-frame only. This table holds fewer than 15,000 clones, roughly nine tenths found once. The specimen comprised blood, sampled from a patient treated with checkpoint blockade. The receptors were gathered from a human donor with melanoma. CDR3s include the opening cysteine and the closing phenylalanine or tryptophan.

v_call,j_call,cdr3_aa
TRBV2,TRBJ2-7,CASSPFWEQYF
TRBV27,TRBJ2-7,CASSLFAGGGEQYF
TRBV28,TRBJ2-1,CASSLGRASTYNEQFF
TRBV28,TRBJ2-1,CASIDPSDHLEQFF
TRBV5-4,TRBJ2-7,CASSDQGRGIYEQYF
TRBV28,-,CASSDGYYEQYF
TRBV11-1,TRBJ2-7,CASSQMGGEQYF
TRBV18,TRBJ2-3,CASSQRALSGTDTQYF
TRBV11-3,TRBJ2-2,CASSRLAGGAGELFF
TRBV5-1,TRBJ1-2,CASSLQETGGPLGGYTF
TRBV5-6,TRBJ2-7,CASSYPTGASSYEQYF